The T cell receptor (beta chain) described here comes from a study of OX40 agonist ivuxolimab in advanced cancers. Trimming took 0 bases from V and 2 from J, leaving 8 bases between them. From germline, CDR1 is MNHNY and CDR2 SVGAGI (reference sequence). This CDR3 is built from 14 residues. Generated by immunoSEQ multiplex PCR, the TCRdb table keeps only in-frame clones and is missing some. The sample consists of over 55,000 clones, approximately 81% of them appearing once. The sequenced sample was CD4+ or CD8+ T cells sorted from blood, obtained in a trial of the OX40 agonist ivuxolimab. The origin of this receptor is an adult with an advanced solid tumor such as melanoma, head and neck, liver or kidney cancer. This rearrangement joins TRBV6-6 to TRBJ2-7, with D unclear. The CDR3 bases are TGTGCCAGCAGTTACTCGACTGCGGCCTACGAGCAGTACGTC. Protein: CASSYSTAAYEQYV.